What follows describes a single TCR beta chain. This entry comes from a study of blood T cell repertoires in COVID-19. Some clones are missing from TCRdb's copy, which holds only in-frame ones; the method was immunoSEQ multiplex PCR. The sample includes about 280,000 clones, roughly 91% of them seen just once. The CDR3 has 15 residues. From germline, CDR1 is WSHSY and CDR2 SAAADI. After removal of 6 bases from V and 0 bases from J, the junction contained 6 bases not matched to a gene. This receptor was taken from a woman in her sixties who had recovered from COVID-19. The specimen sequenced was PBMCs or T cells enriched from blood (not recorded which). This chain joins TRBV10-2 and TRBJ2-3; 7 positions agree with TRBD2. CDR3 bases: TGCGCCAGCAGGGTCTCTAGCGGAAGCACAGATACGCAGTATTTT. It translates to CASRVSSGSTDTQYF.